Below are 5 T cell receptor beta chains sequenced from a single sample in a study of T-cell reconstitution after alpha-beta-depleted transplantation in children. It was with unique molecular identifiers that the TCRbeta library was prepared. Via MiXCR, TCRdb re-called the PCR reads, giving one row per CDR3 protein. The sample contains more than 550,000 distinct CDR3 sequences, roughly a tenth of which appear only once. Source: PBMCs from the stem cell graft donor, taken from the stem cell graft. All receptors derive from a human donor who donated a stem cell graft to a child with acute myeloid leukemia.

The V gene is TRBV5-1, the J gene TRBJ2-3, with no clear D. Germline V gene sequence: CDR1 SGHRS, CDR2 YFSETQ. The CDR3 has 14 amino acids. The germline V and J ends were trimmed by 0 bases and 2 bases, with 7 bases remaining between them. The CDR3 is CASSLDHYTDTQYF. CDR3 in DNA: TGCGCCAGCAGCTTGGATCACTACACAGATACGCAGTATTTT. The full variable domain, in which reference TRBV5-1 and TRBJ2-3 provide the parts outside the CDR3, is KAGVTQTPRYLIKTRGQQVTLSCSPISGHRSVSWYQQTPGQGLQFLFEYFSETQRNKGNFPGRFSGRQFSNSRSEMNVSTLELGDSALYLCASSLDHYTDTQYFGPGTRLTVL.

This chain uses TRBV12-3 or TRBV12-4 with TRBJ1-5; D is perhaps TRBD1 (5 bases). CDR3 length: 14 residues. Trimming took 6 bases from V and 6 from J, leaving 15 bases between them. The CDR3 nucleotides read TGTGCCAGCAGCTTTCAGGGTGGAGGTCAGCCCCAGCATTTT. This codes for CASSFQGGGQPQHF.

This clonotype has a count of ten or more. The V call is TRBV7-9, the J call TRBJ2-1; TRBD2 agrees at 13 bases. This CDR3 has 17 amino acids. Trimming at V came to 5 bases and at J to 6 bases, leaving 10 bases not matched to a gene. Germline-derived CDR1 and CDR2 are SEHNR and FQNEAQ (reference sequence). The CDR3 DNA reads TGTGCCAGCAGCCCTTGGACTAGCGGGAGTATTAGCAATGAGCAGTTCTTC. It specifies CASSPWTSGSISNEQFF. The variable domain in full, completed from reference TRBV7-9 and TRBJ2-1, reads DTGVSQNPRHKITKRGQNVTFRCDPISEHNRLYWYRQTLGQGPEFLTYFQNEAQLEKSRLLSDRFSAERPKGSFSTLEIQRTEQGDSAMYLCASSPWTSGSISNEQFFGPGTRLTVL.

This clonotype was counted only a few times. This CDR3 is CASRPTNYGYTF. The CDR3 nucleotides are TGTGCCAGCAGGCCGACGAACTATGGCTACACCTTC. The chain joins TRBV6-5 to TRBJ1-2; D remains ambiguous. Trimming left V 6 bases short and J 2 bases short, with 7 bases between. The CDR3 covers 12 residues. Germline V gene data show CDR1 as MNHEY and CDR2 as SVGAGI.

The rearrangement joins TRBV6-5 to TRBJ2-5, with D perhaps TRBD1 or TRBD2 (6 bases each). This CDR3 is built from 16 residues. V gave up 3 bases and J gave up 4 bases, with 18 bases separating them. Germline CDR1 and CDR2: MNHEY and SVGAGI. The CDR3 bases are TGTGCCAGCAGTTATGGAGGGGGTCGAAGGTCAGAGACCCAGTACTTC. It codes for CASSYGGGRRSETQYF.